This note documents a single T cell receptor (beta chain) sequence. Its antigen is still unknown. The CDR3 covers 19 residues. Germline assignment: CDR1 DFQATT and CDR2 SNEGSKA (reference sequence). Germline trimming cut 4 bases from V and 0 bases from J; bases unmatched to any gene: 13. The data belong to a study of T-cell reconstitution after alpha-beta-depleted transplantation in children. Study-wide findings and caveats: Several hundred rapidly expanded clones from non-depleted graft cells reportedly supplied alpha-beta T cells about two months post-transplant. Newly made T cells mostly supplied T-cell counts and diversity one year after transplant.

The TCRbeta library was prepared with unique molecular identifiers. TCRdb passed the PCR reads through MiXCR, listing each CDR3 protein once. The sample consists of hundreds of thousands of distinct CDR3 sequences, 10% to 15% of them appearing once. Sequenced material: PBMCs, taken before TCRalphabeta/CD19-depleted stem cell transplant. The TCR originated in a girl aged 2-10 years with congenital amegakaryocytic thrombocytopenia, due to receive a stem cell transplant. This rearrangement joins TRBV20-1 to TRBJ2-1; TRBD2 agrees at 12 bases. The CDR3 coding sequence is TGCAGTGCTAACCCGACTAGCGGGGGCGTCTGGGGCTCCTACAATGAGCAGTTCTTC. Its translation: CSANPTSGGVWGSYNEQFF.